These T cell receptor beta chains were read from a single sample in a study of cytomegalovirus exposure and HLA in healthy donors. TCRdb keeps only in-frame clones here, not all; method: immunoSEQ multiplex PCR. The table shows some 190,000 clones, with 80% occurring only once. Material: PBMCs. Every receptor here comes from a woman aged 25 to 39 in good health and CMV-seronegative. Each CDR3 is given with its conserved first and last residue. A D gene is named only where the DNA matches it firmly. Some rows have no size entry. The others give once, few or many, or a class for an expanded clone.

V gene	J gene	D gene	clone size	CDR3 DNA	CDR3 protein
TRBV5-1	TRBJ1-1	NA	NA	TGCGCCAGCAGCCGGACAGTTTTGGGTGAGAACACTGAAGCTTTCTTT	CASSRTVLGENTEAFF
TRBV5-1	TRBJ1-2	NA	NA	TGCGCCAGCAGCCCGGATCACGGACAGCTCTATGGCTACACCTTC	CASSPDHGQLYGYTF
TRBV5-6	TRBJ1-2	TRBD1	NA	TGTGCCAGCAGCTTCGTCCGGGACAGATCATATGGCTACACCTTC	CASSFVRDRSYGYTF
TRBV5-1	TRBJ1-1	TRBD1	NA	TGCGCCAGCAGAAGGGGATTTGGGACAGGGGGTATGGCTTTCTTT	CASRRGFGTGGMAFF
TRBV5-8	TRBJ1-1	NA	NA	TGTGCCAGCAGCTTGCAGGGTTACACTGAAGCTTTCTTT	CASSLQGYTEAFF
TRBV19	TRBJ2-7	TRBD2	NA	TGTGCCAGTAGTATCTCAGGGAGGGATGGCGAGCAGTACTTC	CASSISGRDGEQYF
TRBV6-5	TRBJ1-5	TRBD1	NA	TGTGCCAGCCGGTCTACAGGGGGTCAGCCCCAGCATTTT	CASRSTGGQPQHF
TRBV5-1	TRBJ1-5	NA	NA	TGCGCCAGCAGCTTCGCAGGGGGCAATCAGCCCCAGCATTTT	CASSFAGGNQPQHF
TRBV2	TRBJ1-5	NA	NA	TGTGCCAGCAGGGAAACAAGAGGGGGGGGCAATCAGCCCCAGCATTTT	CASRETRGGGNQPQHF
TRBV6-5	TRBJ1-2	NA	NA	TGTGCCAGCACCCCACAGGGAATGATTAACTATGGCTACACCTTC	CASTPQGMINYGYTF
TRBV10-1	TRBJ1-1	NA	NA	TGCGCCAGCCAATTCAGTGGGAACACTGAAGCTTTCTTT	CASQFSGNTEAFF
TRBV9	TRBJ2-3	TRBD2	NA	TGTGCCAGCAGCTATATCCGGCGGGGGGGATTAGATACGCAGTATTTT	CASSYIRRGGLDTQYF
TRBV6-5	TRBJ1-5	NA	once	TGTGCCAGCAGTTACGGCCCTTTTCAGGATCAGCCCCAGCATTTT	CASSYGPFQDQPQHF
TRBV5-6	TRBJ2-2	NA	NA	TGTGCCAGCAGCTTGTCACTGTGGAACACCGGGGAGCTGTTTTTT	CASSLSLWNTGELFF
TRBV5-1	TRBJ2-3	TRBD2	NA	TGCGCCAGCAGCTTGCAGCTAGCGGGGGATACGCAGTATTTT	CASSLQLAGDTQYF
TRBV6-1	TRBJ2-2	NA	once	TGTGCCAGCAGTCCCCTCGGGGGTAACACCGGGGAGCTGTTTTTT	CASSPLGGNTGELFF
TRBV15	TRBJ1-2	TRBD1	NA	TGTGCCACCAGCCCCCAAGCCAGGGGGGCGGGGGGCTACACCTTC	CATSPQARGAGGYTF
TRBV5-4	TRBJ2-7	NA	few	TGTGCCAGCAGCTTGACGGTTTCCTACGAGCAGTACTTC	CASSLTVSYEQYF
TRBV2	TRBJ2-2	NA	NA	TGTGCCAGCAGTGAACGTCGACTTTTCAGGGCCGGGGAGCTGTTTTTT	CASSERRLFRAGELFF
TRBV7-8	TRBJ1-4	TRBD1	NA	TGTGCCAGCAGCTTTGGGACAGGGGGGAATGAAAAACTGTTTTTT	CASSFGTGGNEKLFF
TRBV2	TRBJ2-2	NA	NA	TGTGCCAGCAGGAACGCAGGATCCGGGGAGCTGTTTTTT	CASRNAGSGELFF
TRBV9	TRBJ2-7	TRBD1	NA	TGTGCCAGCAGCGGGGGACAGGGAACCGAGCAGTACTTC	CASSGGQGTEQYF
TRBV30	TRBJ2-1	NA	NA	TGTGCCTGGAGTCCCGGGGCGGGGTCCCCCCACAATGAGCAGTTCTTC	CAWSPGAGSPHNEQFF
TRBV5-1	TRBJ2-1	NA	NA	TGCGCCAGCAGTATGCAGGGGTATTCCTACAATGAGCAGTTCTTC	CASSMQGYSYNEQFF
TRBV5-1	TRBJ2-1	TRBD2	once	TGCGCCAGCAGCTCCGGGACTAGCGGGGGGGGCCCCCTACCGGCTTGGGAGCAGTTCTTC	CASSSGTSGGGPLPAWEQFF
TRBV6-1	TRBJ1-5	NA	few	TGTGCCAGCAGTGAATCAGACTATAGCAATCAGCCCCAGCATTTT	CASSESDYSNQPQHF
TRBV15	TRBJ2-7	NA	NA	TGTGCCACCAGCATACCGGGCAGGGCAGAGCAGTACTTC	CATSIPGRAEQYF
TRBV6-4	TRBJ1-5	NA	NA	TGTGCCAGCAGCGTAGACAGGAATCAGCCCCAGCATTTT	CASSVDRNQPQHF
TRBV9	TRBJ1-1	TRBD1	few	TGTGCCAGCAGCGTATGGGACAGGAACACTGAAGCTTTCTTT	CASSVWDRNTEAFF
TRBV7-2	TRBJ2-3	NA	NA	TGTGCCAGCAGCGAAGGCAGGGTAAATACGCAGTATTTT	CASSEGRVNTQYF
TRBV9	TRBJ2-4	NA	NA	TGTGCCAGCAGCGTAGACGGCGGGCTCGCCAAAAACATTCAGTACTTC	CASSVDGGLAKNIQYF
TRBV6-6	TRBJ2-3	NA	NA	TGTGCCAGCAGTCTCGACAGCTACACAAGAGATACGCAGTATTTT	CASSLDSYTRDTQYF
TRBV6-5	TRBJ1-6	TRBD1	few	TGTGCCAGCGGGATTGGGAGACAGGGGAATTCACCCCTCCACTTT	CASGIGRQGNSPLHF
TRBV4-1	TRBJ2-7	NA	few	TGCGCCAGCAGCCAAGAGGGGGGGCAGGTCGCCTACGAGCAGTACTTC	CASSQEGGQVAYEQYF
TRBV27	TRBJ2-7	NA	NA	TGTGCCAGCTCGGGAACAACCCAATACGAGCAGTACTTC	CASSGTTQYEQYF
TRBV7-8	TRBJ2-7	NA	NA	TGTGCCAGCAGCTTACGTTTCGAGGGTGGCGAGCAGTACTTC	CASSLRFEGGEQYF
TRBV11-3	TRBJ2-3	TRBD1	NA	TGTGCCAGCAGCCGGGACAGCTACACAGATACGCAGTATTTT	CASSRDSYTDTQYF
TRBV7-2	TRBJ1-2	TRBD1	NA	TGTGCCAGCAGCTACCGGACAGGCTATGGCTACACCTTC	CASSYRTGYGYTF
TRBV10-2	TRBJ2-7	TRBD2	NA	TGCGCCAGCTCACTAGCGGGGAACTCCTACGAGCAGTACTTC	CASSLAGNSYEQYF
TRBV7-6	TRBJ2-5	NA	NA	TGTGCCAGCACCACTTACAGGGCTCCCCAAGAGACCCAGTACTTC	CASTTYRAPQETQYF
TRBV27	TRBJ1-6	NA	NA	TGTGCCAGCAGTTTACGGACGCCGGGGTCACCCCTCCACTTT	CASSLRTPGSPLHF
TRBV7-9	TRBJ2-5	NA	NA	TGTGCCAGCAGCCCCGGACAGCAAGAGACCCAGTACTTC	CASSPGQQETQYF
TRBV10-3	TRBJ2-7	NA	NA	TGTGCCATCAGCTCCTCCTACGAGCAGTACTTC	CAISSSYEQYF
TRBV4-2	TRBJ2-3	NA	NA	TGTGCCAGCAGCCAACCCCAATCCGGGGCTAGCGCAGATACGCAGTATTTT	CASSQPQSGASADTQYF
TRBV19	TRBJ1-2	NA	NA	TGTGCCAGTAGTAGCCACCGCGGACAGCGAATGCCTGGCTACACCTTC	CASSSHRGQRMPGYTF
TRBV27	TRBJ2-7	NA	NA	TGTGCCAGCACCTCTAACGTCGGCTACGAGCAGTACTTC	CASTSNVGYEQYF
TRBV4-3	TRBJ2-6	NA	few	TGCGCCAGCAGCCCCGCTAACTCTGGGGCCAACGTCCTGACTTTC	CASSPANSGANVLTF
TRBV6-5	TRBJ1-2	NA	NA	TGTGCCAGCCTAGGGGCGGACGGCTACACCTTC	CASLGADGYTF
TRBV27	TRBJ2-7	NA	NA	TGTGCCAGCCTCTATGTTATACAGTACTTC	CASLYVIQYF
TRBV6-5	TRBJ1-1	NA	NA	TGTGCCAGCAGTTACTCGCGGGCAGGGAACACTGAAGCTTTCTTT	CASSYSRAGNTEAFF